Listed below are T cell receptor beta chains from one sample, sequenced in a study of cytomegalovirus exposure and HLA in healthy donors. Data came from immunoSEQ multiplex PCR; TCRdb stores just in-frame clones and leaves some out. The sample records 70,000 to 85,000 clones, 70% to 80% being singletons. The sample was PBMCs. These receptors all stem from a man aged 35-49 years in good health and CMV-seropositive. CDR3s include the opening cysteine and the closing phenylalanine or tryptophan. A D gene is named only where the DNA matches it firmly. A clone size is listed for some rows: how often the clone was seen (once, few, many), or a class if it is expanded.

TRBJ1-2	14	.	TRBV7-2	.	TGTGCCAGCAGCTTCCGGTCTCGAACGGGAGGCTACACCTTC	CASSFRSRTGGYTF
TRBJ2-5	17	TRBD2	TRBV6-1	.	TGTGCCAGCAGTGAAAGGCCAGCGGGGGCCCTCGTGGGGACCCAGTACTTC	CASSERPAGALVGTQYF
TRBJ2-1	15	TRBD2	TRBV30	.	TGTGCCTGGAGTCCGACAACTAGCGGGAGCGGTGAGCAGTTCTTC	CAWSPTTSGSGEQFF
TRBJ2-7	14	TRBD2	TRBV7-9	.	TGTGCCAGCAGCCCGAGGGGACTAGCGTACGAGCAGTACTTC	CASSPRGLAYEQYF
TRBJ2-1	15	TRBD2	TRBV6-5	.	TGTGCCAGCAGAACCCTAGCGGGGGGGCCCAATGAGCAGTTCTTC	CASRTLAGGPNEQFF
TRBJ2-3	16	.	TRBV6-5	.	TGTGCCAGCAGTTACAGAGGCGGGGGCCTCGGGGATACGCAGTATTTT	CASSYRGGGLGDTQYF
TRBJ2-7	11	.	TRBV20-1	.	TGCAGTGCCCGAGGGTCCTACGAGCAGTACTTC	CSARGSYEQYF
TRBJ2-2	15	.	TRBV7-9	.	TGTGCCAGCAGCGCCGGGACATCCGACACCGGGGAGCTGTTTTTT	CASSAGTSDTGELFF
TRBJ2-3	15	TRBD1	TRBV25-1	.	TGTGCCAGCAGTGTAACAGGGGGCGCAACAGATACGCAGTATTTT	CASSVTGGATDTQYF
TRBJ1-5	15	TRBD1	TRBV6-6	.	TGTGCCAGCAGGGATTCTCGACAGGGCGATCAGCCCCAGCATTTT	CASRDSRQGDQPQHF
TRBJ2-1	17	TRBD2	TRBV4-3	.	TGCGCCAGCAGCCAGGGGGGAACTAGCGGGGGTAGGTATGAGCAGTTCTTC	CASSQGGTSGGRYEQFF
TRBJ2-1	15	TRBD2	TRBV28	.	TGTGCCAGCAGTTTTCTAGCGGGAGAATCCAATGAGCAGTTCTTC	CASSFLAGESNEQFF
TRBJ2-7	15	TRBD2	TRBV6-1	once	TGTGCCAGCAGAAAGGGACTAGCGGCCCTCTACGAGCAGTACTTC	CASRKGLAALYEQYF
TRBJ2-1	15	TRBD1	TRBV7-3	.	TGTGCCAGCAGCTCAGGGACAGGGGGACACAATGAGCAGTTCTTC	CASSSGTGGHNEQFF
TRBJ1-1	16	TRBD1	TRBV28	.	TGTGCCAGCAGTTTATTGCCAGGGACAGGGGGCTCTGAAGCTTTCTTT	CASSLLPGTGGSEAFF
TRBJ2-3	15	TRBD2	TRBV5-3	.	TGTGCCAGAAGTTTTAGCGGGGGCTCTTCAGATACGCAGTATTTT	CARSFSGGSSDTQYF
TRBJ1-5	15	TRBD1	TRBV6-7	.	TGTGCCAGCAGTTACTCGGGACAGGAGGGTCAGCCCCAGCATTTT	CASSYSGQEGQPQHF
TRBJ2-5	13	TRBD1	TRBV6-1	.	TGTGCCAGGAGGACAGGGGGCGCTGAGACCCAGTACTTC	CARRTGGAETQYF
TRBJ2-1	14	.	TRBV7-9	.	TGTGCCAGCAGCTCGGCAGGTTTGGACAATGAGCAGTTCTTC	CASSSAGLDNEQFF
TRBJ2-1	14	.	TRBV4-1	.	TGCGCCAGCAGCCAATCCCCCCTTCACAATGAGCAGTTCTTC	CASSQSPLHNEQFF
TRBJ2-1	17	TRBD2	TRBV7-8	few	TGTGCCAGCAGCCCAAGGGGGACTAGCGGGACCTACAATGAGCAGTTCTTC	CASSPRGTSGTYNEQFF
TRBJ2-7	14	TRBD1	TRBV5-5	.	TGTGCCAGCAGCTTGTTTCAGGGGGAGTACGAGCAGTACTTC	CASSLFQGEYEQYF
TRBJ1-4	16	.	TRBV12-1	.	TGTGCCAGCAGCTTTGAAGGGGACACGCTTTATGAAAAACTGTTTTTT	CASSFEGDTLYEKLFF
TRBJ1-3	16	TRBD1	TRBV15	once	TGTGCCACCAGCAGAGATTACGACAGGGGTGGAAACACCATATATTTT	CATSRDYDRGGNTIYF
TRBJ2-2	13	TRBD2	TRBV5-1	.	TGCGCCAGCAGCCTAGCGGCCACCGGGGAGCTGTTTTTT	CASSLAATGELFF
TRBJ2-5	15	.	TRBV7-2	.	TGTGCCAGCAGCTCACCAGGGAAAGATCGGGAGACCCAGTACTTC	CASSSPGKDRETQYF
TRBJ1-4	10	.	TRBV30	.	TGTGCCTGGAGCCAAGAAAAACTGTTTTTT	CAWSQEKLFF
TRBJ2-3	15	TRBD2	TRBV5-1	once	TGCGCCAGCAGCTCCGGGGGGGAGGGCACAGATACGCAGTATTTT	CASSSGGEGTDTQYF
TRBJ2-3	14	.	TRBV16	many	TGTGCCAGCACAGTAACATTTAGCACAGATACGCAGTATTTT	CASTVTFSTDTQYF
TRBJ2-1	14	TRBD1	TRBV4-3	.	TGCGCCAGCAGCCAGGCCATAGGGGGCTATGAGCAGTTCTTC	CASSQAIGGYEQFF
TRBJ1-1	13	TRBD1	TRBV7-9	.	TGTGCCAGCAGAAATACACAGGGGTATGAAGCTTTCTTT	CASRNTQGYEAFF
TRBJ1-5	13	TRBD1	TRBV2	.	TGTGCCAGCAGTGAGTCAGGGGGCAAAGCCCAGCATTTT	CASSESGGKAQHF
TRBJ1-4	15	.	TRBV5-1	.	TGCGCCAGCAGCCCCCTACAGGGAGGGAATGAAAAACTGTTTTTT	CASSPLQGGNEKLFF
TRBJ2-7	14	.	TRBV7-2	.	TGTGCCAGCAGCTTCCGACAGGAGAGCTACGAGCAGTACTTC	CASSFRQESYEQYF
TRBJ2-5	16	TRBD1	TRBV10-3	.	TGTGCCATCAGTGAGACTTTAGGGACAGGGGAAGAGACCCAGTACTTC	CAISETLGTGEETQYF
TRBJ2-1	16	TRBD1	TRBV29-1	.	TGCAGCGTTTCCCCCCGGGACAGTAAGGCATACAATGAGCAGTTCTTC	CSVSPRDSKAYNEQFF
TRBJ2-2	17	.	TRBV2	.	TGTGCCAGCAGTGATTTCCGTTCAGGACTAAACACCGGGGAGCTGTTTTTT	CASSDFRSGLNTGELFF
TRBJ1-5	15	TRBD1	TRBV7-3	.	TGTGCCAGCAGCTCGGGACAGAGGGGCGAGGAGCCCCAGCATTTT	CASSSGQRGEEPQHF
TRBJ2-1	12	TRBD1	TRBV2	few	TGTGCCAGTGGACAGGGTTACAATGAGCAGTTCTTC	CASGQGYNEQFF
TRBJ1-6	14	.	TRBV11-2	.	TGTGCCAGCAGCTTGACTAGCGGTAATCCACCCCTCCACTTT	CASSLTSGNPPLHF
TRBJ2-5	12	TRBD2	TRBV6-5	once	TGTGCCAGCAGTTACTCTAGCGGGGCCCAGTACTTC	CASSYSSGAQYF
TRBJ2-5	15	.	TRBV2	.	TGTGCCAGCAGCAGTATGCCGGGTCCTCAAGAGACCCAGTACTTC	CASSSMPGPQETQYF
TRBJ2-7	12	.	TRBV28	.	TGTGCCAGCAGTTTGGGAGGCCAGAAGGAGTACTTC	CASSLGGQKEYF
TRBJ1-6	18	TRBD1	TRBV10-3	.	TGTGCCATCAGTGCGGGACAGGGGGCGGGCAACGGGAATTCACCCCTCCACTTT	CAISAGQGAGNGNSPLHF
TRBJ2-7	13	.	TRBV2	.	TGTGCCAGCAGTCCGGACAGCTCCTACGAGCAGTACTTC	CASSPDSSYEQYF
TRBJ2-7	15	.	TRBV21-1	.	TGTGCCAGCAGGTACAGGGTCCTACTTGCCTACGAGCAGTACTTC	CASRYRVLLAYEQYF
TRBJ2-7	12	.	TRBV30	.	TGTGCCTTGGACATCAGGTATGACGAGCAGTACTTC	CALDIRYDEQYF
TRBJ2-1	15	TRBD1	TRBV9	.	TGTGCCAGCAGCGTGGAGGGACAGGGGAGGAATGAGCAGTTCTTC	CASSVEGQGRNEQFF
TRBJ2-5	19	TRBD2	TRBV7-9	.	TGTGCCAGCAGCCCAGGGACTAGCGGGGTCCTGAGGGTCAGAGAGACCCAGTACTTC	CASSPGTSGVLRVRETQYF
TRBJ2-5	13	.	TRBV6-1	.	TGTGCCAGCAGTGAAATAGTCCAAGAGACCCAGTACTTC	CASSEIVQETQYF
TRBJ2-1	15	.	TRBV7-7	.	TGTGCCAGCAGCTTAGGGGCAGGGTCCTACAATGAGCAGTTCTTC	CASSLGAGSYNEQFF
TRBJ2-7	15	TRBD1	TRBV5-5	.	TGTGCCAGCAGCTTTAGGGGACAGGGAATAGACGAGCAGTACTTC	CASSFRGQGIDEQYF
TRBJ2-1	12	.	TRBV2	.	TGTGCCAGCAGTGCCGGGGACAATGAGCAGTTCTTC	CASSAGDNEQFF